The 20 T cell receptor beta chains reported below all come from one sample, sequenced in a study of CD8 T cells in Susac syndrome. With random hexamers, reverse transcription was performed on about 0.5 to 1 ug of RNA. TCRdb independently ran MiXCR on the immunoSEQ multiplex PCR reads; one entry per CDR3 protein. The repertoire holds some 150,000 distinct CDR3 sequences, with approximately 93% as singletons. Source material: CD8+ T cells from PBMCs. Source of these receptors: a human donor in good health.

This clonotype was counted a single time. In DNA form, the CDR3 reads TGCAGTGCTTCCGGGACAAAACCGCCCGAGCAGTTCTTC. Translated: CSASGTKPPEQFF. The chain combines TRBV20-1 with TRBJ2-1; perhaps TRBD1 as D (6 bases). Trimming left V 5 bases short and J 10 bases short, with 18 bases between. The CDR3 is 13 amino acids. CDR1 DFQATT and CDR2 SNEGSKA come from the germline V gene (reference sequence).

The rearrangement links TRBV6-2 or TRBV6-3 to TRBJ2-7, with 7 bases aligning to TRBD1. The ends lost 4 bases at V and 6 bases at J; junction bases unmatched: 3. The CDR3 consists of 12 residues. CDR1 is MNHEY and CDR2 is SVGEGT in the germline V gene. CDR3 sequence (DNA): TGTGCCAGCAGTTCTACAGGGGTCGAGCAGTACTTC. It specifies CASSSTGVEQYF.

This clonotype was counted once. The CDR3 spells CASPTEQFF. CDR3 bases: TGTGCCAGCCCCACGGAGCAGTTCTTC. The chain employs TRBV7-9 and TRBJ2-1; no reliable D call. The CDR3 has 9 amino acids. Germline V lookup: CDR1 SEHNR, CDR2 FQNEAQ (reference sequence). V was cut by 8 bases and J by 10 bases, with 6 bases left in between.

The V call is TRBV27, the J call TRBJ2-7, with 8 bases identical to TRBD1. J gave up 2 bases and V 6 bases, and 12 bases lay outside the gene matches. Germline CDR1 reads MNHEY; CDR2 reads SMNVEV (reference sequence). The CDR3 runs to 16 residues. This CDR3 is CASSRLRDRLTYEQYF. CDR3 DNA: TGTGCCAGCAGCAGACTCCGGGACAGGTTAACCTACGAGCAGTACTTC.

In DNA form, the CDR3 reads TGTGCCAGCAGCGACAATGGCGGGGCGCTTGGGACCGGGGAGCTGTTTTTT. Its protein product is CASSDNGGALGTGELFF. V gene TRBV7-9 combines with J gene TRBJ2-2, with a tentative D call TRBD2 (6 bases). CDR1 and CDR2 from the germline V gene are SEHNR and FQNEAQ (reference sequence). Trimming shortened V by 5 bases and J by 5 bases, and 21 bases separated the two germline ends. This CDR3 has 17 residues.

The chain employs TRBV4-2 and TRBJ2-7; D may be TRBD2 (6 bases). The germline V and J ends were trimmed by 8 bases and 0 bases, with 11 bases remaining between them. The CDR3 is made up of 13 amino acids. Germline V gene data show CDR1 as LGHNA and CDR2 as YNFKEQ. The CDR3 DNA follows: TGTGCCAGCGGGGGACTTCCCTCCTACGAGCAGTACTTC. As protein: CASGGLPSYEQYF.

The rearrangement uses TRBV29-1 and TRBJ2-1, with 14 bases that match TRBD2. Per germline, CDR1 SQVTM and CDR2 ANQGSEA. V was pared by 7 bases and J by 5 bases, with 10 bases of the junction left unmatched. The CDR3 totals 16 residues. CDR3 sequence reads: CSGRLAGGPLNNEQFF. CDR3 sequence (DNA): TGCAGCGGTCGACTAGCGGGAGGGCCTCTGAACAATGAGCAGTTCTTC.

The chain uses TRBV6-5 and TRBJ2-1, with TRBD1 identical over 8 bases. CDR1 is MNHEY, CDR2 SVGAGI, per germline. Trimming took 2 bases from V and 6 from J; bases not matched to a gene: 0. The CDR3 extends over 13 amino acids. CDR3 nucleotides: TGTGCCAGCAGTTACACAGGGGGCAATGAGCAGTTCTTC. It codes for CASSYTGGNEQFF.

This chain connects TRBV12-5 to TRBJ2-1; possibly TRBD2 for D (5 bases). The CDR3 has 12 residues. Germline V gene data show CDR1 as LGHNT and CDR2 as FRNRAP. The ends were cut back, 7 bases at V and 9 bases at J, with 13 bases in the middle. The CDR3 loop is CASALGEGEQFF. CDR3 nucleotides: TGTGCTAGTGCCCTTGGAGAGGGTGAGCAGTTCTTC.

This chain joins TRBV28 and TRBJ2-1; the match to TRBD2 covers 9 bases. The V gene's germline CDR1 is MDHEN and CDR2 SYDVKM. The V gene end was trimmed by 7 bases and the J gene end by 4 bases; junction bases not matched to a gene: 2. CDR3 length equals 13 residues. The CDR3 reads CASMSGRYNEQFF. The CDR3 nucleotides read TGTGCCAGCATGAGCGGGAGGTACAATGAGCAGTTCTTC. The full variable domain, completed using reference TRBV28 and TRBJ2-1, is DVKVTQSSRYLVKRTGEKVFLECVQDMDHENMFWYRQDPGLGLRLIYFSYDVKMKEKGDIPEGYSVSREKKERFSLILESASTNQTSMYLCASMSGRYNEQFFGPGTRLTVL.

The rearrangement uses TRBV7-2 and TRBJ2-1; 9 positions agree with TRBD2. CDR3 size: 14 residues. The J segment lost 7 bases and the V segment lost 6 bases, leaving 7 bases of the junction unmatched. The germline V gene has CDR1 SGHTA and CDR2 FQGNSA. CDR3 nucleotides: TGTGCCAGCAGTACGGGACTAGCAAGGAATGAGCAGTTCTTC. This encodes CASSTGLARNEQFF.

The chain recombines TRBV15 with TRBJ2-7; D is unresolved. The CDR3 runs to 12 residues. V gave up 3 bases and J gave up 4 bases, with 7 bases separating them. The germline CDR1 and CDR2 sequences are LNHNV and YYDKDF (reference sequence). CDR3 DNA: TGTGCCACCAGCAGGGGCCTTTACGAGCAGTACTTC. Protein: CATSRGLYEQYF.

The rearrangement uses TRBV14 and TRBJ2-7, with 9 bases that match TRBD2. V dropped 5 bases and J dropped 6; count of bases not matched to a gene: 5. This CDR3 contains 13 residues. Germline CDR1 and CDR2: SGHDN and FVKESK. CDR3 protein: CASSDGLAIEQYF. The CDR3 DNA reads as TGTGCCAGCAGCGATGGACTAGCGATCGAGCAGTACTTC.

This chain joins TRBV27 and TRBJ2-1; D is unresolved. The CDR3 runs 15 residues. The V gene's germline CDR1 is MNHEY and CDR2 SMNVEV (reference sequence). V was trimmed by 0 bases and J by 4 bases, leaving 10 bases between them. CDR3 in DNA: TGTGCCAGCAGTTTATCCAGTTTGCCATACAATGAGCAGTTCTTC. The encoded protein is CASSLSSLPYNEQFF.

The chain uses TRBV20-1 and TRBJ2-1, with D unresolved. Germline V lookup: CDR1 DFQATT, CDR2 SNEGSKA (reference sequence). The CDR3 sequence is 10 residues long. Between the trimmed V and J ends, which lost 5 bases and 8 bases, there was a span of 7 bases. The CDR3 DNA reads as TGCAGTGCTCGGCCGGATGAGCAGTTCTTC. Translated: CSARPDEQFF.

The genes are TRBV6-6 and TRBJ2-1; 7 bases are a match to TRBD2. J lost 5 bases, V lost 2 bases, and 3 bases had no gene match. CDR3 length: 14 amino acids. Germline V gene sequence: CDR1 MNHNY, CDR2 SVGAGI (reference sequence). In nucleotides, the CDR3 is TGTGCCAGCAGTTACGACCTAGCGGACAATGAGCAGTTCTTC. It translates to CASSYDLADNEQFF.

The chain recombines TRBV23-1 with TRBJ1-2; D ambiguous. TRBV23-1 is identified as an open reading frame with a role that is uncertain. The CDR3 sequence is 11 residues long. The V gene lost 3 bases and the J gene lost 3 bases, with 2 bases spanning the gap. The CDR3 here is CASSHHYGYTF. CDR3 coding DNA: TGCGCCAGCAGTCACCACTATGGCTACACCTTC.

This clonotype was seen just once. This chain connects TRBV28 to TRBJ2-1, with 12 bases that match TRBD2. The germline V gene has CDR1 MDHEN and CDR2 SYDVKM. V lost 6 bases to trimming and J lost 7 bases; unmatched junction nucleotides: 7. The CDR3 contains 15 residues. This chain's CDR3 is CASSRRLAGENEQFF. CDR3 in DNA: TGTGCCAGCAGCCGTCGACTAGCGGGAGAGAATGAGCAGTTCTTC.

The chain recombines TRBV4-3 with TRBJ2-1, with D possibly matching TRBD1 (6 bases). Germline V lookup: CDR1 LGHNA, CDR2 YSLEER. The CDR3 is 14 residues long. V dropped 1 base and J dropped 6 bases, with 10 bases sitting between them. CDR3 coding DNA: TGCGCCAGCAGCCAAGCATGGGACATCAATGAGCAGTTCTTC. Encoded protein: CASSQAWDINEQFF.

This clonotype was counted between two and nine times. V gene TRBV7-3 combines with J gene TRBJ2-3; TRBD1 is a possible D gene (5 bases). V was pared by 3 bases and J by 6 bases, with 10 bases between. The CDR3 spans 13 residues. CDR1 SGHTA and CDR2 FQGTGA come from the germline V gene. The DNA for the CDR3 is TGTGCCAGCAGCTTGACAGAACCTGATACGCAGTATTTT. Translated: CASSLTEPDTQYF. The variable domain in full, with the rest retrieved from reference TRBV7-3 and TRBJ2-3, is GAGVSQTPSNKVTEKGKYVELRCDPISGHTALYWYRQSLGQGPEFLIYFQGTGAADDSGLPNDRFFAVRPEGSVSTLKIQRTERGDSAVYLCASSLTEPDTQYFGPGTRLTVL.